These 30 T cell receptor beta chains originate from one sample sequenced in a study of cytomegalovirus exposure and HLA in healthy donors. 60 Vbeta and 13 Jbeta primers were used in PCR. This table comes from immunoSEQ multiplex PCR, and its TCRdb copy is limited to in-frame clones, with some not included. The data contain under 200,000 clones, around 85% of them singletons. Sequenced material: PBMCs. Source of these receptors: a man aged 50-60 years in good health and CMV-seronegative.

J is TRBJ2-7 and V is TRBV27; perhaps TRBD1 as D (6 bases). The CDR3 runs 14 residues. Trimming left V 4 bases short and J 6 bases short, with 16 bases between. The germline CDR1 and CDR2 sequences are MNHEY and SMNVEV (reference sequence). The CDR3 bases are TGTGCCAGCAGTTCCTACTTACAGGGATCCGAGCAGTACTTC. Translation: CASSSYLQGSEQYF.

J is TRBJ1-1 and V is TRBV7-2, with 7 positions matching TRBD1. This CDR3 spans 12 amino acids. V shed 4 bases and J 4 bases; nucleotides not matched to a gene: 0. Germline lookup yields CDR1 SGHTA and CDR2 FQGNSA. CDR3 nucleotide sequence: TGTGCCAGCAGCTACAGGGGCACTGAAGCTTTCTTT. Residues: CASSYRGTEAFF. Full variable domain (remainder filled in from reference TRBV7-2 and TRBJ1-1): GAGVSQSPSNKVTEKGKDVELRCDPISGHTALYWYRQSLGQGLEFLIYFQGNSAPDKSGLPSDRFSAERTGGSVSTLTIQRTQQEDSAVYLCASSYRGTEAFFGQGTRLTVV.

The chain has TRBV7-2 and TRBJ2-1; unclear D gene. The CDR3 is 14 amino acids. V dropped 2 bases and J dropped 7 bases, with 12 bases sitting between them. Per germline, CDR1 SGHTA and CDR2 FQGNSA. CDR3 protein: CASSLKFRWNEQFF. The DNA of the CDR3 is TGTGCCAGCAGCTTAAAATTCCGGTGGAATGAGCAGTTCTTC.

This clone occurred once. The V and J genes are TRBV6-5 and TRBJ1-3; TRBD1 might be the D (5 bases). Trimming stripped 4 bases from V and 7 bases from J, with 20 bases between. Germline V CDR1 and CDR2: MNHEY, SVGAGI. This CDR3 has 16 amino acids. Here the CDR3 DNA reads TGTGCCAGCAGTTTAAAAGGGGCTATCGTGAGGAACACCATATATTTT. Protein sequence: CASSLKGAIVRNTIYF.

The chain joins TRBV29-1 to TRBJ2-5, with D perhaps matching TRBD1 (5 bases). V was clipped by 7 bases and J by 2 bases, with 14 bases between them. The CDR3 totals 13 residues. CDR1 and CDR2 (germline): SQVTM, ANQGSEA. The CDR3 nucleotides read TGCAGCGGAAGACAGAACCCTCAAGAGACCCAGTACTTC. It is translated as CSGRQNPQETQYF. The full variable domain, its missing parts supplied by reference TRBV29-1 and TRBJ2-5, is SAVISQKPSRDICQRGTSLTIQCQVDSQVTMMFWYRQQPGQSLTLIATANQGSEATYESGFVIDKFPISRPNLTFSTLTVSNMSPEDSSIYLCSGRQNPQETQYFGPGTRLLVL.

The gene calls are TRBV4-3 and TRBJ2-3; D unresolved. CDR1 is LGHNA, CDR2 YSLEER, per germline. V was trimmed by 1 base and J by 3 bases, leaving 11 bases between them. This CDR3 has 15 residues. The CDR3 loop is CASSQVRIWTDTQYF. The CDR3 DNA sequence: TGCGCCAGCAGCCAAGTCAGAATCTGGACAGATACGCAGTATTTT.

The genes are TRBV4-1 and TRBJ2-5; weak D call: TRBD2 (7 bases). CDR3 length: 16 amino acids. The germline V and J ends were trimmed by 4 bases and 5 bases, with 20 bases remaining between them. CDR1 is MGHRA, CDR2 YSYEKL, per germline. For the CDR3, the DNA is TGCGCCAGCAGCCCCTGGGGCGGGGGCCTAGGGGAGACCCAGTACTTC. It is translated as CASSPWGGGLGETQYF.

The chain couples TRBV7-5 to TRBJ1-2; the table's D call TRBD1 went unverified against the DNA. TRBV7-5 is a pseudogene. The CDR3 contains 16 residues. Here the CDR3 reads CARSPRDRFPNYGYTF. CDR3 DNA sequence: TGTGCCAGAAGCCCTCGGGACAGATTTCCTAACTATGGCTACACCTTC.

The chain couples TRBV9 to TRBJ1-2, with 8 positions matching TRBD1. Germline CDR1 is SGDLS and CDR2 is YYNGEE. The ends lost 6 bases at V and 6 bases at J; junction bases unmatched: 4. This CDR3 is 12 amino acids long. The CDR3 protein is CASKQGAHGYTF. CDR3 DNA sequence: TGTGCCAGCAAGCAGGGGGCGCATGGCTACACCTTC.

J is TRBJ2-2 and V is TRBV27; possibly TRBD1 for D (6 bases). The CDR3 is 15 amino acids. Germline CDR1 reads MNHEY; CDR2 reads SMNVEV (reference sequence). Trimming left V 7 bases short and J 6 bases short, with 18 bases between. CDR3 sequence (DNA): TGTGCCAGCACCCCCTCACAGGGAACGGCCGGGGAGCTGTTTTTT. Its protein product is CASTPSQGTAGELFF.

This rearrangement joins TRBV5-8 to TRBJ2-5; the D is unclear. V dropped 7 bases and J dropped 4 bases, with 8 bases sitting between them. CDR1 is SGHTS, CDR2 YDEGEE, per germline. This CDR3 region has 11 residues. DNA of the CDR3: TGTGCCAGCCGAGATCCAGAGACCCAGTACTTC. Translation: CASRDPETQYF.

This clone was seen more than once but under ten times. The gene calls are TRBV5-1 and TRBJ2-7; TRBD2 agrees at 7 bases. With V trimmed by 4 bases and J by 3 bases, 1 base remained unmatched. This CDR3 has 12 amino acids. In germline, CDR1 is SGHRS, CDR2 YFSETQ. CDR3 nucleotide sequence: TGCGCCAGCAGCGGGAGGGACTACGAGCAGTACTTC. It yields the protein CASSGRDYEQYF.

This rearrangement joins TRBV7-2 to TRBJ2-7; unclear D gene. Deletions cut 1 base from V and 5 bases from J, with 12 bases between. The CDR3 spans 14 residues. Germline lookup yields CDR1 SGHTA and CDR2 FQGNSA. The CDR3 loop is CASSLDPSSDEQYF. The CDR3, as DNA: TGTGCCAGCAGCTTAGACCCGTCGTCGGACGAGCAGTACTTC.

Comments on this clone: Other DNA sequences in the same sample also yield this CDR3. This chain's CDR3 is CATSRGQGSNEQFF. The CDR3 region has the DNA TGTGCCACCAGCCGCGGACAGGGAAGCAATGAGCAGTTCTTC. This chain joins TRBV15 and TRBJ2-1; 8 positions match TRBD1. Unmatched junction bases numbered 6, after V lost 5 bases and J lost 6 bases. The CDR3 is 14 amino acids. CDR1 and CDR2 from the germline V gene are LNHNV and YYDKDF (reference sequence).

Remarks on this clone: One junction end disagrees with the germline gene, perhaps due to a read error. The chain uses TRBV7-3 and TRBJ1-6; tentatively, D is TRBD1 (6 bases). The CDR3 runs 16 residues. From germline, CDR1 is SGHTA and CDR2 FQGTGA. CDR3 protein: CSSSLSPTGINSPLHF. The CDR3 DNA reads as TGTTCCAGCAGCTTATCCCCGACAGGAATCAATTCACCCCTCCACTTT.

V is TRBV15 and J is TRBJ1-1, with D unresolved. Germline loops: CDR1 LNHNV, CDR2 YYDKDF (reference sequence). V dropped 2 bases and J dropped 7 bases, with 11 bases sitting between them. This CDR3 contains 13 residues. The CDR3 spells CATSRPEGYEAFF. Written as DNA, the CDR3 is TGTGCCACCAGCAGACCAGAGGGTTATGAAGCTTTCTTT.

J is TRBJ1-2 and V is TRBV30, with 9 bases lining up with TRBD1. The CDR3 spans 14 residues. The V gene end was trimmed by 5 bases and the J gene end by 1 base; junction bases not matched to a gene: 5. Germline-derived CDR1 and CDR2 are GTSNPN and SVGIG (reference sequence). CDR3 in DNA: TGTGCCTGGCAAAGGACAGGGGTTAACTATGGCTACACCTTC. This gives the protein CAWQRTGVNYGYTF.

The rearrangement joins TRBV29-1 to TRBJ1-1; the D is unclear. Looked up from germline, CDR1 is SQVTM and CDR2 is ANQGSEA. Trimming removed 3 bases from V and 11 bases from J, with 16 bases in between. The CDR3 covers 12 residues. The CDR3 nucleotides are TGCAGCGTTGAGATGGGAGGATGGGAGGCTTTCTTT. Amino acids: CSVEMGGWEAFF.

The genes are TRBV14 and TRBJ2-6; D not certain. Looked up from germline, CDR1 is SGHDN and CDR2 is FVKESK. The length of the CDR3 is 15 residues. V gave up 1 base and J gave up 3 bases, with 7 bases separating them. The CDR3 nucleotides read TGTGCCAGCAGCCAAGTCTCGGTTGGGGCCAACGTCCTGACTTTC. Its translation: CASSQVSVGANVLTF.

This chain links TRBV11-3 with TRBJ2-3; 14 bases align to TRBD2. V trimming: 5 bases; J trimming: 2 bases; junction bases outside the gene matches: 9. The germline gives CDR1 SGHNT, CDR2 YENEEA. CDR3 length equals 18 residues. In DNA form, the CDR3 reads TGTGCCAGCAGCCAAGGCAGACTAGCGGGGGGGCCCACAGATACGCAGTATTTT. This sequence encodes CASSQGRLAGGPTDTQYF.

The CDR3 nucleotides read TGTGCCAGCAGCTTAGATCCGGGACTAGCAGCCCAGTATTTT. Protein sequence: CASSLDPGLAAQYF. The V call is TRBV11-2, the J call TRBJ2-3; 9 bases fit TRBD2. The J segment lost 12 bases and the V segment lost 0 bases, leaving 7 bases of the junction unmatched. In germline, CDR1 is SGHAT, CDR2 FQNNGV. The CDR3 runs 14 residues.

The chain is built from TRBV4-1 and TRBJ1-6; D is perhaps TRBD1 (6 bases). The ends were cut back, 0 bases at V and 9 bases at J, with 15 bases in the middle. The CDR3 spans 16 residues. Germline CDR1 is MGHRA and CDR2 is YSYEKL. The CDR3 protein is CASSQDPGRGSSPLHF. The CDR3, as DNA: TGCGCCAGCAGCCAAGATCCGGGCAGGGGTAGTTCACCCCTCCACTTT.

This sequence joins TRBV7-2 and TRBJ1-1; D remains unclear. Germline loops: CDR1 SGHTA, CDR2 FQGNSA. V was pared by 5 bases and J by 4 bases, with 11 bases between. The CDR3 runs 13 residues. The CDR3 DNA reads TGTGCCAGCAGCGTTACTTTGGTCACTGAAGCTTTCTTT. It is translated as CASSVTLVTEAFF.

The rearrangement links TRBV2 to TRBJ2-3; TRBD2 agrees at 9 bases. Germline V lookup: CDR1 SNHLY, CDR2 FYNNEI. The CDR3 covers 16 residues. J lost 1 base, V lost 7 bases, and 9 bases had no gene match. This CDR3 is CASILRGGQRTDTQYF. The CDR3 region has the DNA TGTGCCAGCATCCTGCGGGGGGGGCAGCGCACAGATACGCAGTATTTT.

The V and J genes are TRBV7-8 and TRBJ1-6, with D unresolved. The germline gives CDR1 SGHVS, CDR2 FQNEAQ. With 1 base removed from V and 10 bases from J, the gap between germline ends came to 8 bases. This CDR3 is built from 13 residues. For the CDR3, the DNA is TGTGCCAGCAGCTTAGTGCGGATATCACCCCTCCACTTT. This encodes CASSLVRISPLHF. The whole variable domain, remainder taken from reference TRBV7-8 and TRBJ1-6, is GAGVSQSPRYKVAKRGQDVALRCDPISGHVSLFWYQQALGQGPEFLTYFQNEAQLDKSGLPSDRFFAERPEGSVSTLKIQRTQQEDSAVYLCASSLVRISPLHFGNGTRLTVT.

The chain carries TRBV29-1 and TRBJ2-2, with D possibly being TRBD2 (6 bases). Trimming stripped 6 bases from V and 6 bases from J, with 11 bases between. Germline loops: CDR1 SQVTM, CDR2 ANQGSEA. This CDR3 comprises 12 residues. The CDR3: CSVLSGAGELFF. CDR3 DNA: TGCAGCGTCTTATCGGGGGCCGGGGAGCTGTTTTTT.

The V gene is TRBV9, the J gene TRBJ2-1, with 8 nucleotides matching TRBD2. The germline gives CDR1 SGDLS, CDR2 YYNGEE. The CDR3 loop spans 16 amino acids. V trimming: 5 bases; J trimming: 2 bases; junction bases outside the gene matches: 9. This chain's CDR3 is CASSPVGSGAYNEQFF. The CDR3 DNA sequence: TGTGCCAGCAGTCCTGTCGGTAGCGGGGCCTACAATGAGCAGTTCTTC.

The chain couples TRBV7-8 to TRBJ1-5; possible D gene TRBD1, 5 bases. Germline CDR1 reads SGHVS; CDR2 reads FQNEAQ. Trimming removed 1 base at V and 3 bases at J, with 13 bases between. The CDR3 runs 16 residues. This chain's CDR3 is CASSLDPGLNNQPQHF. The CDR3 nucleotides read TGTGCCAGCAGCTTAGACCCAGGGCTAAACAATCAGCCCCAGCATTTT.

V is TRBV10-3 and J is TRBJ2-3, with TRBD2 identical over 11 bases. Germline CDR1 ENHRY, CDR2 SYGVKD. Unmatched junction bases numbered 7, after V lost 3 bases and J lost 5 bases. This CDR3 is 16 amino acids long. CDR3 loop: CAISDPTSGVGDTQYF. Written as DNA, the CDR3 is TGTGCCATCAGTGACCCGACTAGCGGGGTGGGAGATACGCAGTATTTT.

The chain is built from TRBV7-9 and TRBJ2-5, with 11 bases fitting TRBD1. Germline-derived CDR1 and CDR2 are SEHNR and FQNEAQ (reference sequence). There are 17 residues in the CDR3. V lost 4 bases, J lost 2 bases, and 9 bases stayed unmatched. The CDR3 loop is CASSSARDRGYQETQYF. The CDR3 nucleotides read TGTGCCAGCAGCTCTGCCCGGGACAGGGGGTATCAAGAGACCCAGTACTTC.